Listed here are 17 T cell receptor beta chains from one sample, sequenced in a study of beta chain features in type 1 diabetes. As every portion of the isolated RNA was reverse transcribed, the sequencing read expressed TCRB transcripts. Generated by immunoSEQ multiplex PCR, the TCRdb table keeps only in-frame clones and is missing some. The data contain approximately 470,000 clones, around 28% of them singletons. Material: naive CD4+ T cells from blood. The origin of the receptors is a man aged 18 to 29 in good health.

This chain joins TRBV10-3 and TRBJ2-1; 9 nucleotides line up with TRBD2. The CDR3 has 14 amino acids. J was trimmed by 8 bases and V by 2 bases; bases with no gene match: 4. Germline CDR1 ENHRY, CDR2 SYGVKD. CDR3 in DNA: TGTGCCATCAGTGAGATAGGACTAGCGTATGAGCAGTTCTTC. Translated: CAISEIGLAYEQFF.

V gene TRBV29-1 combines with J gene TRBJ2-3, with TRBD2 matching 8 bases. Per the germline V gene, CDR1 is SQVTM and CDR2 is ANQGSEA. The CDR3 sequence is 17 residues long. V shed 4 bases, J shed 2 bases, and the junction held 14 bases outside the gene matches. CDR3 in DNA: TGCAGCGTTGGGGGAACCTATGAAGCGGGAGACACAGATACGCAGTATTTT. It codes for CSVGGTYEAGDTDTQYF.

This clone was counted between two and nine times. The chain carries TRBV7-9 and TRBJ2-1; D unclear. V lost 4 bases and J lost 10, with 8 bases in between. This CDR3 is 11 amino acids long. Germline V gene sequence: CDR1 SEHNR, CDR2 FQNEAQ (reference sequence). The CDR3 DNA sequence: TGTGCCAGCAGCTCACTTTGGGAGCAGTTCTTC. Translation gives CASSSLWEQFF.

The gene calls are TRBV7-2 and TRBJ2-5; 8 nucleotides align to TRBD1. CDR1 is SGHTA and CDR2 is FQGNSA in the germline V gene. CDR3 length: 13 residues. V dropped 4 bases and J dropped 6; count of bases not matched to a gene: 4. CDR3 DNA sequence: TGTGCCAGCAGCTCCGACAGGGGACAGACCCAGTACTTC. Protein: CASSSDRGQTQYF.

The table lists this clone with a count of one. This chain joins TRBV29-1 and TRBJ2-1; D call uncertain. Germline CDR1 is SQVTM and CDR2 is ANQGSEA. The CDR3 length is 14 residues. Deletions cut 3 bases from V and 1 base from J, with 10 bases between. CDR3 residues: CSVDGRSSYNEQFF. The CDR3 DNA reads as TGCAGCGTTGATGGTCGCAGTTCCTACAATGAGCAGTTCTTC.

The CDR3 sequence is CASSLGGTSFYEQYF. CDR3 DNA: TGTGCCAGCAGCTTAGGTGGGACTAGCTTCTACGAGCAGTACTTC. This chain uses TRBV7-2 with TRBJ2-7; 9 bases agree with TRBD2. The V and J ends lost 1 base and 3 bases, in that order; junction bases with no gene match: 4. The CDR3 spans 15 residues. In germline, CDR1 is SGHTA, CDR2 FQGNSA. Filled out from reference TRBV7-2 and TRBJ2-7, the complete variable domain reads GAGVSQSPSNKVTEKGKDVELRCDPISGHTALYWYRQSLGQGLEFLIYFQGNSAPDKSGLPSDRFSAERTGGSVSTLTIQRTQQEDSAVYLCASSLGGTSFYEQYFGPGTRLTVT.

This clone was seen more than once but under ten times. The chain has TRBV15 and TRBJ2-7; 7 bases map to TRBD1. This CDR3 spans 17 amino acids. The ends lost 0 bases at V and 0 bases at J; junction bases unmatched: 8. Germline CDR1 reads LNHNV; CDR2 reads YYDKDF (reference sequence). DNA for the CDR3: TGTGCCACCAGCAGAGAGGGGACAGTCCGCAGCTCCTACGAGCAGTACTTC. It encodes CATSREGTVRSSYEQYF. The full variable domain, rest sourced from reference TRBV15 and TRBJ2-7, is DAMVIQNPRYQVTQFGKPVTLSCSQTLNHNVMYWYQQKSSQAPKLLFHYYDKDFNNEADTPDNFQSRRPNTSFCFLDIRSPGLGDTAMYLCATSREGTVRSSYEQYFGPGTRLTVT.

The chain has TRBV29-1 and TRBJ2-1; 16 nucleotides match TRBD2. The CDR3 contains 14 residues. Germline-derived CDR1 and CDR2 are SQVTM and ANQGSEA. V dropped 6 bases and J dropped 9; count of bases not matched to a gene: 5. Here the CDR3 reads CSVGTSGRAIEQFF. CDR3 sequence (DNA): TGCAGCGTGGGGACTAGCGGGAGGGCCATTGAGCAGTTCTTC.

This clone was observed a few times. The V call is TRBV1, the J call TRBJ2-3; the D call in the table, TRBD2, was not verified against the DNA. TRBV1 is recorded as a pseudogene. This CDR3 has 19 amino acids. In DNA form, the CDR3 reads TGCACCAGCAGCCGACCGATAGCCCAGGCTAGCGGTAGCACAGATACGCAGTATTTT. Translation gives CTSSRPIAQASGSTDTQYF.

This rearrangement joins TRBV18 to TRBJ2-6; D gene unclear. The CDR3 sequence is 17 residues long. V dropped 3 bases and J dropped 0 bases, with 12 bases sitting between them. Looked up from germline, CDR1 is KGHSH and CDR2 is LQKENI. The CDR3 loop reads CASSPTTPNSGANVLTF. In DNA form, the CDR3 reads TGTGCCAGCTCACCTACCACCCCTAACTCTGGGGCCAACGTCCTGACTTTC. The complete variable domain, with remaining parts taken from reference TRBV18 and TRBJ2-6, reads NAGVMQNPRHLVRRRGQEARLRCSPMKGHSHVYWYRQLPEEGLKFMVYLQKENIIDESGMPKERFSAEFPKEGPSILRIQQVVRGDSAAYFCASSPTTPNSGANVLTFGAGSRLTVL.

This clone was counted a few times. The chain links TRBV4-3 to TRBJ2-7; D might be TRBD1 (5 bases). V was shortened by 0 bases and J by 0 bases, with 9 bases between the two germline ends. The CDR3 length is 15 residues. Germline V lookup: CDR1 LGHNA, CDR2 YSLEER. CDR3 sequence: CASSQDQGSSYEQYF. The CDR3 region has the DNA TGCGCCAGCAGCCAAGATCAGGGCAGCTCCTACGAGCAGTACTTC.

The CDR3 DNA reads TGCAGCGCCCGGACAGCGGGGCTTAATCAGCCCCAGCATTTT. The encoded protein is CSARTAGLNQPQHF. The V and J genes are TRBV29-1 and TRBJ1-5, with D possibly being TRBD1 (6 bases). This CDR3 is built from 14 residues. Trimming removed 7 bases from V and 4 bases from J, with 17 bases in between. Germline CDR1 reads SQVTM; CDR2 reads ANQGSEA.

V usage is TRBV28 and J usage is TRBJ2-7; TRBD1 aligns across 8 bases. The CDR3 has 15 residues. Germline assignment: CDR1 MDHEN and CDR2 SYDVKM. J lost 3 bases, V lost 6 bases, and 10 bases had no gene match. The CDR3 reads CASRAQGGSFYEQYF. CDR3 bases: TGTGCCAGCAGAGCACAGGGGGGCAGTTTCTACGAGCAGTACTTC.

CDR3 in amino acids: CASSLTGHNGYTF. CDR3 sequence (DNA): TGTGCCAGCAGCCTGACAGGGCACAATGGCTACACCTTC. The chain carries TRBV7-9 and TRBJ1-2, with TRBD1 identical over 7 bases. With V trimmed by 5 bases and J by 6 bases, 6 bases remained unmatched. There are 13 residues in the CDR3. Germline-derived CDR1 and CDR2 are SEHNR and FQNEAQ (reference sequence).

This clone has more than one count but fewer than ten. This rearrangement joins TRBV11-1 to TRBJ2-3, with D possibly being TRBD2 (5 bases). Germline CDR1 SGHAT, CDR2 FQDESV (reference sequence). Between the trimmed V and J ends, which lost 5 bases and 0 bases, there was a span of 9 bases. This CDR3 has 14 amino acids. CDR3 in amino acids: CASSPDWSTDTQYF. In DNA form, the CDR3 reads TGTGCCAGCAGCCCGGACTGGAGCACAGATACGCAGTATTTT.

The gene calls are TRBV5-4 and TRBJ2-6; no clear D gene. Germline CDR1 and CDR2: SGHNT and YYREEE (reference sequence). V was trimmed by 0 bases and J by 2 bases, leaving 6 bases between them. The CDR3 runs 15 residues. The CDR3, as DNA: TGTGCCAGCAGCTTGGTTCGGGCTGGGGCCAACGTCCTGACTTTC. Residues: CASSLVRAGANVLTF.

This clone was observed a handful of times. V and J are TRBV9 and TRBJ2-1, with a weak D call TRBD2 (6 bases). The germline V and J ends were trimmed by 3 bases and 6 bases, with 10 bases remaining between them. The CDR3 totals 13 residues. Germline CDR1 reads SGDLS; CDR2 reads YYNGEE. The CDR3 loop is CASSGRLGNEQFF. CDR3 DNA sequence: TGTGCCAGCAGCGGACGACTAGGCAATGAGCAGTTCTTC.